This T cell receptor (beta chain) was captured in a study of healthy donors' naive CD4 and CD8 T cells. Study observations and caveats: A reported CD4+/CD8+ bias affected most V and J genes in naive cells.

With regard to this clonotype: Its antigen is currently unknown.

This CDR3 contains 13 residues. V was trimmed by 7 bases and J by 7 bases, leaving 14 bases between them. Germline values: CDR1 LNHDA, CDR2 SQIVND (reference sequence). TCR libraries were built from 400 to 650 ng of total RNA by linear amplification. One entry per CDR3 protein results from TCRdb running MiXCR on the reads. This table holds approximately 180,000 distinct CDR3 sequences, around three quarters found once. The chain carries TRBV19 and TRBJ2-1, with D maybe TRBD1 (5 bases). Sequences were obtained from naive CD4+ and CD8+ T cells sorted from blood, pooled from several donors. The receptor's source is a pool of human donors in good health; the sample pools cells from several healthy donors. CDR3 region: CASMPGMVNEQFF. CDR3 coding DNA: TGTGCCAGTATGCCAGGGATGGTTAATGAGCAGTTCTTC.